The present entry profiles one T cell receptor (beta chain) with its context. Its recognized antigen is unknown. No base-level quality is on record; no much larger clone is a single base apart. The data belong to a study of CD8+ T cells in alopecia areata (dated by TCRdb to 2017 to 2018). Concerning the study at large: The treated patients took part in an open-label pilot trial in which moderate-to-severe alopecia areata was treated with oral tofacitinib at 5 to 10 mg twice daily. Tofacitinib was administered for 6 to 18 months, and 6 months of follow-up off drug were then conducted to assess delayed response and recurrence. In both human patients and the C3H/HeJ mouse model, the study applied high-throughput TCRbeta sequencing to look at T cell clonal expansion in alopecia areata. Scalp tissue and sorted CD4+ and CD8+ peripheral blood T cells from patchy and totalis/universalis alopecia areata patients and from healthy controls were covered by human TCRbeta sequencing. Biopsies were taken from tofacitinib-treated patients at baseline and again at 4 and 24 weeks into treatment, and several of those patients also had a later scalp biopsy. Clonality in the scalp was compared among normal scalp (n=4), patchy alopecia areata scalp (n=8), and alopecia totalis/universalis scalp (n=8). RNA was extracted with the PAXgene miRNA kit for fixed scalp, the miRNeasy kit for PBMCs, and the RNeasy kit for mouse skin. immunoSEQ multiplex PCR using 35 Vbeta forward primers and 13 Jbeta reverse primers was used to amplify TCRbeta CDR3 regions. Results and caveats for the whole study, not just this receptor: Shared TCR sequences between patients were less evident than in mice, which may be partly attributable to HLA diversity in the patient population. Unlike mouse skin, which is dominated by gammadelta T cells, normal human skin has resident alphabeta T cells that are also sequenced, and this complicates analysis of the scalp TCR repertoire. Lesional scalp, especially in alopecia totalis/universalis, showed higher clonality and more expanded CD8+ clones than normal scalp, suggesting antigenic drive.

Receptors were amplified or captured by the immunoSEQ multiplex PCR assay. RNA was extracted from all samples and reverse transcribed into cDNA as template for TCR sequencing. SuperScript III was used for first-strand cDNA synthesis, primed with a 2:1 mix of oligo-dT and random hexamers. A synthetic immune receptor repertoire was used to measure amplification bias, and any remaining bias was corrected computationally. As for how the authors treated the data: After raw reads were preprocessed to remove errors, the CDR3 was defined following IMGT conventions as running from the conserved cysteine to phenylalanine. Clonality was calculated as 1 minus Shannon entropy normalized by log2 of the number of productive unique TCRs. CD4 or CD8 identity of scalp clones was inferred by cross-referencing scalp TCRbeta sequences with sorted blood CD4 and CD8 repertoires. TCRdb provides this immuneACCESS table in a form limited to in-frame rearrangements. Some clones are lacking; in checked studies, under half of them reflect an unresolved V gene, and why the rest are absent is not known. That table furnishes V, J and clone size, whereas the DNA furnished D and trimming. The sample includes almost 250,000 clones, with less than 80% observed a single time. 0.95% to 1.5% of the sample is held by the ten biggest clonotypes.

CDR1 LNHNV and CDR2 YYDKDF were looked up in the germline V gene (reference sequence). V loses 0 bases, J loses 2 bases, and the germline ends lie 8 bases apart. From its cysteine to its phenylalanine, the CDR3 spans 15 amino acids. Only the CDR3 portion is preserved as DNA: 45 bases, with reading frame beginning at the first base. The time point label on this specimen signifies: baseline before oral tofacitinib. Peripheral blood and lesional scalp punch biopsies were obtained from patients with alopecia areata. PBMCs were isolated by density centrifugation and stained for CD3, CD4 and CD8, and CD4+ and CD8+ T cells were sorted on a FACSAria.

The TCR sequence derives from a human donor with alopecia areata. This chain is built from TRBV15 and TRBJ1-5; matching of 5 bases hints at TRBD1 as the D gene. The source was CD4+ T cells sorted from blood, collected at week 0. The CDR3 has the sequence CATSRDRARNQPQHF. Here is the DNA: TGTGCCACCAGCAGAGACAGGGCACGCAATCAGCCCCAGCATTTT.